This TCR beta chain was retrieved from a study of identical twins. General study results and limits: Within monozygotic twins, out-of-frame TCR alpha sharing was underestimated by the models.

Germline-derived CDR1 and CDR2 are LGHDT and YNNKEL (reference sequence). The CDR3 has 15 residues. V lost 0 bases and J lost 6, with 14 bases in between. About this clonotype itself: What it binds is not known.

TCRdb redid the calling of the 5' RACE reads with MiXCR, one entry per CDR3 protein. The sample lists fewer than 450,000 distinct CDR3 sequences; roughly 10% were seen once. This chain uses TRBV3-1 with TRBJ1-2; D not resolved. Sequenced material: naive T cells sorted from blood. The TCR sequence derives from a woman aged 45-65 years in good health. This chain's CDR3 is CASSQEDRPGHGYTF. The CDR3, as DNA: TGTGCCAGCAGCCAAGAGGACCGCCCAGGTCATGGCTACACCTTC.